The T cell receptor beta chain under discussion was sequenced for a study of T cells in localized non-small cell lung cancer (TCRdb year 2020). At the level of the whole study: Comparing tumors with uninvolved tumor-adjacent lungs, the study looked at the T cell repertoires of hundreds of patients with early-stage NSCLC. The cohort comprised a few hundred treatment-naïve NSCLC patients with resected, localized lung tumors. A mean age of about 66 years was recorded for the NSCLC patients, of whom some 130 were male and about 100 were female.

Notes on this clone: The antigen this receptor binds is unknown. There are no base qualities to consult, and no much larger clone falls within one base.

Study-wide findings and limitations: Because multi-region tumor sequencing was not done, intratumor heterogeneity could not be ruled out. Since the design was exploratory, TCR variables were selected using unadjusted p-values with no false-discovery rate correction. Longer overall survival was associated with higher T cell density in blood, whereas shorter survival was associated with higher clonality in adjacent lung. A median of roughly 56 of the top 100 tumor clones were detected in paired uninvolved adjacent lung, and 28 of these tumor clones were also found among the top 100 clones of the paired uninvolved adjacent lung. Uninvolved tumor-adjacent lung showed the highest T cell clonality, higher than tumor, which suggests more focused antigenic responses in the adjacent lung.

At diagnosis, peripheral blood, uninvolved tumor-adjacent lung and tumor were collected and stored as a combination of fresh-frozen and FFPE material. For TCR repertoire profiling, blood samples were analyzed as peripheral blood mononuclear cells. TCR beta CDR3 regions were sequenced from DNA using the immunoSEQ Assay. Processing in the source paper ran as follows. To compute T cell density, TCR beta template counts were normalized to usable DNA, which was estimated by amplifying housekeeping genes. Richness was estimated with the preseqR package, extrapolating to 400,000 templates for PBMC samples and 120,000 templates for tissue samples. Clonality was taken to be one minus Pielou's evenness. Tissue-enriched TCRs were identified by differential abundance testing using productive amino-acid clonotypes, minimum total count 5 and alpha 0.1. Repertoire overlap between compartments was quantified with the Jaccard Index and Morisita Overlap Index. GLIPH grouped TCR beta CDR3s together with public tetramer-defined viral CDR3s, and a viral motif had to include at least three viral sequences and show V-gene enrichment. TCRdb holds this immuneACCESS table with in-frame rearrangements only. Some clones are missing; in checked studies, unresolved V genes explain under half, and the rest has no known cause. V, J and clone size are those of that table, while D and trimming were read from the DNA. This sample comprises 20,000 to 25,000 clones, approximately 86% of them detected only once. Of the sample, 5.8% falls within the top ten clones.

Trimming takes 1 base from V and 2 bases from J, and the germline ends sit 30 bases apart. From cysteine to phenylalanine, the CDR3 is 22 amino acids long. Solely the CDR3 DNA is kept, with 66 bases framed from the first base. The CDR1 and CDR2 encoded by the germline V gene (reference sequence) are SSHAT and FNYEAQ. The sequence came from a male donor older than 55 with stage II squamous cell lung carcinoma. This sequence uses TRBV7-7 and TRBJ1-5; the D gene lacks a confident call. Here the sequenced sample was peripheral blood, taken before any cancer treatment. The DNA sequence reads TGTGCCAGCAGCTTAGTATCCCGGGGTCGGTCCTTAATCCGGTCGGGCAATCAGCCCCAGCATTTT. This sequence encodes CASSLVSRGRSLIRSGNQPQHF.